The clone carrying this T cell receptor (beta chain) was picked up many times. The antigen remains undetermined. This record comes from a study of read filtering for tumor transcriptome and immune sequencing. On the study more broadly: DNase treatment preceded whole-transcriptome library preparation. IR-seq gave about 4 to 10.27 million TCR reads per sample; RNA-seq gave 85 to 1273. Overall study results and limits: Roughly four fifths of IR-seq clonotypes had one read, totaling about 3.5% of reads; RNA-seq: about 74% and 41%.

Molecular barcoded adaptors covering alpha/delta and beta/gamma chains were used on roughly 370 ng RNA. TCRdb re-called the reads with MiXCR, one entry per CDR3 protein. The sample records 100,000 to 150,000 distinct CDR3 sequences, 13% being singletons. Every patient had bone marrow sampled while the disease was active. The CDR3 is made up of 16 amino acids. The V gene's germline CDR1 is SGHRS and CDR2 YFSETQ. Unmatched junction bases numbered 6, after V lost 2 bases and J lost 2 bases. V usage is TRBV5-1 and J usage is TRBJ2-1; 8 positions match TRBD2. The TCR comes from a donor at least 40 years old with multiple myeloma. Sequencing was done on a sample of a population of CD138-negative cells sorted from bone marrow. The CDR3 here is CASSLGTSSPYNEQFF. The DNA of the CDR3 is TGCGCCAGCAGCTTAGGGACTAGTAGCCCCTACAATGAGCAGTTCTTC.